One sample yielded the 7 T cell receptor beta chains listed below, sequenced in a study of cytomegalovirus exposure and HLA in healthy donors. The study ran its PCR with 60 Vbeta and 13 Jbeta primers. The assay was immunoSEQ multiplex PCR, and TCRdb's table has in-frame clones only and misses some. The sample has over 150,000 clones; 60% to 85% are singletons. Sequencing used PBMCs. The receptors were sampled from a woman aged 45-60 years in good health and CMV-seropositive.

V is TRBV28 and J is TRBJ2-1; 8 positions match TRBD2. CDR3 length: 14 residues. The germline V gene encodes CDR1 MDHEN and CDR2 SYDVKM. After removal of 3 bases from V and 13 bases from J, the junction contained 11 bases not matched to a gene. CDR3 loop: CASSLAVGTRSQFF. In DNA, the CDR3 is TGTGCCAGCAGTTTGGCCGTAGGGACTAGGTCACAGTTCTTC.

The V and J genes are TRBV7-8 and TRBJ1-1; TRBD1 matches at 9 bases. CDR3 length: 14 residues. Germline loops: CDR1 SGHVS, CDR2 FQNEAQ. V was clipped by 5 bases and J by 6 bases; unmatched bases: 7. The CDR3 DNA is TGTGCCAGCAGCCTCGGGACAGGGAGCCCTGAAGCTTTCTTT. Protein: CASSLGTGSPEAFF.

This clone was found once. The rearrangement links TRBV28 to TRBJ2-2; no definite D call. The V end was cut by 4 bases, the J end by 9 bases, with 6 bases between. This CDR3 spans 11 amino acids. Germline V CDR1 and CDR2: MDHEN, SYDVKM. The CDR3 region has the DNA TGTGCCAGCAGTTCCTTCCGGGAGCTGTTTTTT. Translating gives CASSSFRELFF.

This clone appeared a few times. The chain joins TRBV5-4 to TRBJ2-1; 8 positions agree with TRBD1. V lost 0 bases and J lost 5; bases outside the gene matches: 10. The CDR3 length is 17 residues. Germline V lookup: CDR1 SGHNT, CDR2 YYREEE (reference sequence). CDR3 nucleotide sequence: TGTGCCAGCAGCTTGGTGGTTGGGACAGGAGAAAACAATGAGCAGTTCTTC. Its protein product is CASSLVVGTGENNEQFF.

J is TRBJ2-7 and V is TRBV28; 7 nucleotides align to TRBD2. J was trimmed by 4 bases and V by 6 bases; bases with no gene match: 6. Germline loops: CDR1 MDHEN, CDR2 SYDVKM. The CDR3 consists of 13 residues. CDR3 nucleotides: TGTGCCAGCAGCCGCCACGGGGGGTACGAGCAGTACTTC. Protein product: CASSRHGGYEQYF.

The CDR3 region is CASTTGTGEGEQFF. In DNA, the CDR3 is TGTGCCAGCACCACCGGGACAGGGGAGGGTGAGCAGTTCTTC. V gene TRBV2 combines with J gene TRBJ2-1; the match to TRBD1 covers 10 bases. This CDR3 region has 14 residues. Germline V gene data show CDR1 as SNHLY and CDR2 as FYNNEI. V trimming: 7 bases; J trimming: 9 bases; junction bases outside the gene matches: 9.

The rearrangement links TRBV5-5 to TRBJ1-5; D not certain. The CDR3 is 15 amino acids. From germline, CDR1 is SGHKS and CDR2 YYEKEE (reference sequence). V was cut by 3 bases and J by 2 bases, with 12 bases left in between. The CDR3 nucleotides read TGTGCCAGCAGCTGGGCGGCCGGGGGCAATCAGCCCCAGCATTTT. Protein product: CASSWAAGGNQPQHF.